This T cell receptor beta chain appears in the sequencing data of a study of T cell repertoires in cytomegalovirus infection. Study details: Based on public TCR beta signatures, there were indications of CMV infection and of a matching HLA type.

There are a few counts of this clonotype. Its antigen is undetermined. TCRdb used MiXCR to reprocess the reads, holding one entry per CDR3 protein. Here the sample spans approximately 500,000 distinct CDR3 sequences, roughly a third being singletons. General study findings and limits: Dominant in the ex vivo response were TCR beta clonotypes restricted by HLA-C and specific for CMV. Carriers of CMV plus the relevant HLA were identified by cumulative public TCR beta family frequency.

Trimming at V came to 2 bases and at J to 4 bases, leaving 14 bases not matched to a gene. This CDR3 has 19 amino acids. Germline V gene lookup returns CDR1 MNHNS and CDR2 SASEGT. This sample comprised cultured PBMCs, obtained from culture after CMV antigen stimulation. This receptor was taken from a human donor in good health (CMV status not recorded). Some clones in this sample may be carry-over from other donors' samples. The gene calls are TRBV6-1 and TRBJ2-2; 9 bases align to TRBD2. This CDR3 reads CASSEFGVAGEAGTGELFF. The CDR3 nucleotides read TGTGCCAGCAGTGAATTCGGGGTAGCGGGAGAGGCTGGCACCGGGGAGCTGTTTTTT.